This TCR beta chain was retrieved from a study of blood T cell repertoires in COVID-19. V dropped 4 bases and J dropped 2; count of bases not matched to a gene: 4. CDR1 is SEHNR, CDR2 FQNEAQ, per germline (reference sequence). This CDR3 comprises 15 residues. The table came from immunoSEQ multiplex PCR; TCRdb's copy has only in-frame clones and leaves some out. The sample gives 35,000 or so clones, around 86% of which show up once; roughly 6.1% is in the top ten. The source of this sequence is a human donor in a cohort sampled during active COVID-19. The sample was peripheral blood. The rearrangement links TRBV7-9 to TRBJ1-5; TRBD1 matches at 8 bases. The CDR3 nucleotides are TGTGCCAGCAGCTCGGACAGGGCCCGCAATCAGCCCCAGCATTTT. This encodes CASSSDRARNQPQHF.